Listed below are T cell receptor beta chains from one sample, sequenced in a study of glioma-infiltrating T cells after dendritic cell vaccination. Some clones are missing from TCRdb's copy, which holds only in-frame ones; the method was immunoSEQ multiplex PCR. The table lists about 3,100 clones, about 75% of them singletons. Sequences were derived from tumor tissue, sampled before dendritic cell vaccination. These receptors originate from a human donor with glioblastoma. CDR3s include the opening cysteine and the closing phenylalanine or tryptophan. The D gene is left open where the match is weak. The size field is filled for only some rows; it gives once, few, many or a size class.

size	V	J	D	CDR3	DNA
NA	TRBV9	TRBJ2-3	TRBD2	CASSVRAGGSTDTQYF	TGTGCCAGCAGCGTTCGAGCGGGGGGATCCACAGATACGCAGTATTTT
NA	TRBV30	TRBJ2-1	NA	CAWNLASNEQFF	TGTGCCTGGAACCTAGCCTCTAATGAGCAGTTCTTC
NA	TRBV7-3	TRBJ2-3	TRBD1	CASSLRAGGRVDTQYF	TGTGCCAGCAGCTTACGGGCAGGGGGAAGAGTAGATACGCAGTATTTT
NA	TRBV11-3	TRBJ2-1	TRBD1	CASSLRQGGYNEQFF	TGTGCCAGCAGCCTACGACAGGGGGGGTACAATGAGCAGTTCTTC
NA	TRBV9	TRBJ1-2	NA	CASSVGGGDYGYTF	TGTGCCAGCAGCGTAGGTGGAGGGGATTATGGCTACACCTTC
NA	TRBV7-9	TRBJ2-1	TRBD2	CASSFESGGTYPTYNEQFF	TGTGCCAGCAGCTTCGAAAGCGGGGGGACGTATCCAACCTACAATGAGCAGTTCTTC
NA	TRBV29-1	TRBJ2-2	TRBD1	CSVGTGGGELFF	TGCAGCGTTGGGACAGGGGGCGGGGAGCTGTTTTTT
few	TRBV9	TRBJ2-6	NA	CASSHQGDSGANVLTF	TGTGCCAGCAGTCATCAGGGTGACTCTGGGGCCAACGTCCTGACTTTC
NA	TRBV12-5	TRBJ2-3	NA	CASGFGVDTQYF	TGTGCTAGTGGTTTCGGGGTAGATACGCAGTATTTT
NA	TRBV5-8	TRBJ1-2	NA	CASNYGLTANYGYTF	TGTGCCAGCAACTATGGACTTACAGCTAACTATGGCTACACCTTC
NA	TRBV5-1	TRBJ1-3	TRBD1	CASSLEGQPGSGNTIYF	TGCGCCAGCAGCTTGGAGGGACAGCCTGGCTCTGGAAACACCATATATTTT
NA	TRBV7-2	TRBJ2-7	TRBD2	CASSFGAGGQDWQYF	TGTGCCAGCAGCTTCGGGGCGGGGGGGCAAGACTGGCAGTACTTC
few	TRBV2	TRBJ2-3	TRBD1	CARDRDPPDTQYF	TGTGCCAGAGACAGGGATCCGCCAGATACGCAGTATTTT
few	TRBV28	TRBJ2-3	TRBD1	CASSNRDSGTDTQYF	TGTGCCAGCAGTAACCGGGACAGCGGCACAGATACGCAGTATTTT
few	TRBV28	TRBJ2-3	NA	CASSPPGVGETDTQYF	TGTGCCAGCAGTCCCCCGGGGGTGGGGGAGACAGATACGCAGTATTTT
NA	TRBV5-4	TRBJ2-3	TRBD2	CASSLGGGATDTQYF	TGTGCCAGCAGCTTGGGCGGGGGGGCCACAGATACGCAGTATTTT
NA	TRBV7-2	TRBJ1-2	NA	CASSPPAGVGYTF	TGTGCCAGCAGCCCGCCCGCAGGGGTTGGCTACACCTTC
NA	TRBV7-8	TRBJ1-5	NA	CASSLSPAGRGDQPQHF	TGTGCCAGCAGCTTATCCCCCGCGGGGCGGGGAGACCAGCCCCAGCATTTT
NA	TRBV14	TRBJ1-2	TRBD1	CASSRDSKNYGYTF	TGTGCCAGCAGCCGGGACAGTAAGAACTATGGCTACACCTTC
NA	TRBV18	TRBJ1-6	TRBD1	CASSPLTDRGLASILHF	TGTGCCAGCTCACCACTCACCGACAGGGGGCTAGCCTCAATCCTCCACTTT
NA	TRBV18	TRBJ1-1	NA	CASSDITTEGAFF	TGTGCCAGCTCGGATATCACCACGGAGGGAGCTTTCTTT
NA	TRBV2	TRBJ2-3	NA	CASILEDSAQYF	TGTGCCAGCATCCTCGAGGACAGTGCGCAGTATTTT
few	TRBV5-3	TRBJ1-1	NA	CARSLWLGGRHRPRGAFF	TGTGCCAGAAGCTTGTGGCTAGGTGGACGGCACCGACCACGGGGAGCTTTCTTT
NA	TRBV5-6	TRBJ2-7	NA	CASSKQGYEQYF	TGTGCCAGCAGCAAACAGGGCTACGAGCAGTACTTC
NA	TRBV11-3	TRBJ2-7	NA	CASSSGVQRGYEQYF	TGTGCCAGCAGCTCCGGTGTGCAACGGGGCTACGAGCAGTACTTC
NA	TRBV4-3	TRBJ1-2	NA	CASSQEPRGINYGYTF	TGCGCCAGCAGCCAAGAACCCAGGGGCATAAACTATGGCTACACCTTC
NA	TRBV2	TRBJ1-4	NA	CASNAGGAGEKLFF	TGTGCCAGCAACGCGGGGGGCGCGGGGGAAAAACTGTTTTTT
NA	TRBV18	TRBJ1-1	TRBD1	CASLKTFSTGGNTEAFF	TGTGCCAGCCTAAAAACGTTCTCTACAGGGGGAAACACTGAAGCTTTCTTT
NA	TRBV19	TRBJ1-1	NA	CASSIGGVGEVAEAFF	TGTGCCAGTAGTATAGGAGGGGTTGGGGAGGTAGCTGAAGCTTTCTTT
few	TRBV19	TRBJ2-3	NA	CASTSGAGGPTDTQYF	TGTGCCAGTACCTCCGGGGCAGGGGGGCCCACAGATACGCAGTATTTT
NA	TRBV25-1	TRBJ2-1	TRBD1	CASSVTGSEQFF	TGTGCCAGCAGTGTGACAGGGTCAGAGCAGTTCTTC
NA	TRBV10-1	TRBJ2-5	NA	CASSPGVGKTQYF	TGCGCCAGCAGCCCCGGGGTCGGGAAGACCCAGTACTTC
NA	TRBV7-8	TRBJ1-3	NA	CASSLGTLGNTIYF	TGTGCCAGCAGCTTAGGGACTTTGGGAAACACCATATATTTT
NA	TRBV11-2	TRBJ2-2	NA	CASSPRQAFQPGELFF	TGTGCCAGCAGCCCAAGACAGGCGTTTCAACCCGGGGAGCTGTTTTTT
NA	TRBV25-1	TRBJ1-1	NA	CASSPRGGNTEAFF	TGTGCCAGCAGTCCGAGGGGGGGGAACACTGAAGCTTTCTTT
NA	TRBV6-1	TRBJ2-2	TRBD1	CASSDAGTGFIGELFF	TGTGCCAGCAGTGACGCCGGGACAGGGTTTATCGGGGAGCTGTTTTTT
NA	TRBV4-1	TRBJ2-3	TRBD2	CASSQDTQRGASTDTQYF	TGCGCCAGCAGCCAAGATACCCAGCGGGGGGCAAGCACAGATACGCAGTATTTT
few	TRBV28	TRBJ1-1	TRBD1	CASSSGQPNTEAFF	TGTGCCAGCAGTTCGGGACAGCCAAACACTGAAGCTTTCTTT
NA	TRBV10-3	TRBJ2-7	TRBD1	CAISEYGQGFGEQYF	TGTGCCATCAGTGAGTACGGACAGGGGTTTGGCGAGCAGTACTTC
NA	TRBV11-2	TRBJ1-6	TRBD1	CASTLGGQNNSPLHF	TGTGCCAGCACCCTCGGGGGACAGAATAATTCACCCCTCCACTTT